This T cell receptor beta chain was identified in a study of T cells in Graves' hyperthyroidism and ophthalmopathy. Using RNA transcripts as the source, TCR beta CDR3 regions were amplified. The TCR CDR3 was amplified in a first-round RT-PCR using the HTBI primer set. Each CDR3 protein is one row after TCRdb ran MiXCR on the multiplex PCR reads. The repertoire includes 540,000 or so distinct CDR3 sequences, around 16% of them detected once, and under 8% sits in the top ten. There are a few counts of this clonotype. The V gene end was trimmed by 3 bases and the J gene end by 6 bases; junction bases not matched to a gene: 8. The CDR3 spans 14 residues. CDR1 and CDR2 from the germline V gene are LNHDA and SQIVND (reference sequence).

The receptor's source is a woman aged 25 to 39 with Graves' hyperthyroidism. The specimen sequenced was blood. The chain carries TRBV19 and TRBJ2-7; TRBD2 matches at 7 bases. The CDR3 DNA sequence: TGTGCCAGTAGTATCCTGAGCGGGAAGCCCGAGCAGTACTTC. Encoded protein: CASSILSGKPEQYF.